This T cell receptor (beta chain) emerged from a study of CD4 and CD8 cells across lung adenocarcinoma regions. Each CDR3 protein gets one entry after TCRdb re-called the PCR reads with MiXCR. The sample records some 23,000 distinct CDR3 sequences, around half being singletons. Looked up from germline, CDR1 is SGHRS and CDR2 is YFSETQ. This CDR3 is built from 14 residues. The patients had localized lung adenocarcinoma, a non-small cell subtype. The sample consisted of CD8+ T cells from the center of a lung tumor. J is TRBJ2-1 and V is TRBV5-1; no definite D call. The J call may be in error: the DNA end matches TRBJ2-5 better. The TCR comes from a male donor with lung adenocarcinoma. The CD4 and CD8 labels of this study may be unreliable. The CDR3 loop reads CASSLSTIQETQYF. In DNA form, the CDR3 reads TGCGCCAGCAGCTTGTCTACCATCCAAGAGACCCAGTACTTC.